Included here is one TCR beta chain sequence, with context. The source of the sample is a study of blood T cell repertoires in COVID-19. Study background: Sample material is recorded as cDNA or gDNA derived from T cells, B-cell-depleted T cells, or PBMCs.

V shed 6 bases and J shed 6 bases, with 12 bases lying between them. This CDR3 has 13 amino acids. Germline V lookup: CDR1 SNHLY, CDR2 FYNNEI. Original methodology: Amplification of reference gene primers was used by the study to estimate nucleated cell counts. This table comes from immunoSEQ multiplex PCR, and its TCRdb copy is limited to in-frame clones, with some not included. V, J and clone size are those of that table, while D and trimming were read from the DNA. The sample holds under 450,000 clones, roughly 92% seen once. Cohort assignment relied on participant-reported clinical history. This receptor was identified in a woman in her forties who had been exposed to COVID-19. Material for sequencing was PBMCs or T cells enriched from blood (not recorded which). The chain recombines TRBV2 with TRBJ2-1, with D perhaps TRBD1 (7 bases). The CDR3 nucleotides read TGTGCCAGCAGCCGCCAGGGGGGCAATGAGCAGTTCTTC. Translation: CASSRQGGNEQFF.